This T cell receptor (beta chain) was sequenced during a study of blood T cells in healthy people across ages. Points from the study as a whole: The unsorted PBMCs prevented any conclusive comparison of naive versus antigen-experienced cells. Diversity was higher, and naive CD4+ cells more numerous, in long-lived donors than in aged donors.

PCR was performed a second time for about 7 to 12 cycles using a sample-barcoded 5' primer and a J-beta primer mix. TCRdb recomputed calls from the 5' RACE reads with MiXCR, one row per CDR3 protein. Found here are almost 800,000 distinct CDR3 sequences, nearly 60% of them singletons; the top ten hold 20% to 25%. With respect to this clonotype: The antigen remains unidentified.

Total RNA was extracted at no less than 6 micrograms per sample. Germline CDR1 is LGHDT and CDR2 is YNNKEL (reference sequence). The CDR3 totals 19 residues. The V gene end was trimmed by 3 bases and the J gene end by 9 bases; junction bases not matched to a gene: 15. The chain is built from TRBV3-1 and TRBJ2-1, with 15 bases fitting TRBD2. Specimen: blood. This TCR derives from a man aged 30-40 years in good health. The DNA of the CDR3 is TGTGCCAGCAGCCATTCGGGACTAGCGGGGGGACGTGCCGGGATTGAGCAGTTCTTC. It is translated as CASSHSGLAGGRAGIEQFF.